This TCR beta chain emerged from a study of beta chain features in type 1 diabetes (dated by TCRdb to 2016 to 2019). In the study overall: No differences in mean age, gender distribution, total cell number or subset yield were found between patients and healthy donors. The study compared the TCRB repertoires of sorted circulating CD4+ T cell subsets in recently diagnosed type 1 diabetes patients with those in matched healthy donors. A total of 107,917,701 sorted cells were examined across all samples, and a strong correlation was observed between cell number per subset and RNA yield. Whereas all 30 or so donors provided naive and central memory subsets, regulatory and stem cell-like memory subsets were isolated from just 8 patients and roughly eight healthy donors. Results the study describes overall, beyond this receptor: The naive, central memory and regulatory TCRB repertoires appeared to resemble one another more closely among patients than among healthy donors. Patients with type 1 diabetes made fewer insertions and deleted more nucleotides at VDJ recombination sites, implying thymic rearrangement abnormalities. Because cDNA rather than genomic DNA was sequenced, highly expressing activated cells could have been over-represented, although no difference in activation and CD3 levels was found between groups. Because small numbers of individuals were included in the HLA sub-analyses, any influence of HLA type on TCRB rearrangement was left unresolved. Shorter templates might be favored by PCR, yet because patient and control samples were amplified and corrected together, any such skew would affect both groups equally. A moderate but significant shortening of TCRB CDR3 length was observed in type 1 diabetes patients in all four CD4+ subsets.

Regarding this clone: Its binding antigen is unknown. Base qualities are not recorded, but no much larger clone differs from it by a single base. The identical CDR3 is also encoded by other nucleotide sequences in the sample.

V lost 4 bases and J lost 5 bases; the stretch between them is 11 bases long. The germline V gene supplies CDR1 SQVTM and CDR2 ANQGSEA. The CDR3 measures 12 amino acids from cysteine to phenylalanine. Only the CDR3 part of the read is kept: 36 bases, read in frame from the first base. The entire isolated RNA was reverse transcribed using the High Capacity cDNA Reverse Transcription Kit, and thus expressed TCRB transcripts were sequenced. Deep immunoSEQ sequencing was applied to naive, central memory and regulatory T cell samples, giving an average of approximately 3.8 million total reads per sample. Sorted cells were lysed in RLT buffer, and RNA was extracted using DNase-treated RNeasy Micro or Mini kits according to cell number. To prevent cross-contamination, every cell subset was processed on its own, while patient and healthy donor samples were processed together. Using the immunoSEQ multiplex PCR, TCRB sequences were amplified from cDNA into 87-bp fragments spanning the CDR3 region. Sequencing of the amplicons was performed on the Illumina HiSeq platform. In the source study's methods: PCR bias was computationally corrected using synthetic template baselines, reads within Hamming distance 2 were collapsed, and singletons that could not be merged were discarded. Reads were aligned to IMGT to assign V, D and J genes, CDR3 length, and insertions or deletions at six rearrangement sites. Clonotype counts were normalized to sorted cell number within each subset before computing true diversity and Gini coefficients with the tcR R package. The overlap coefficient, calculated on TCRB nucleotide sequences, was used to measure repertoire sharing. The source is immuneACCESS, and TCRdb retained only in-frame sequences with V and J called. Part of the clones is not carried over; for the studies checked, unresolved V genes explain less than half of this, and the remainder is unexplained. V, J and clone size are taken as reported in that table, and D and trimming were inferred from the DNA itself. Recorded for this sample are about 210,000 clones; around 9.9% of them occurred a single time. The ten largest account for roughly 1.4% of the sample.

From each donor, a single peripheral blood sample of about 110 mL on average was drawn into heparinised tubes. Naive, central memory, regulatory and stem cell-like memory CD4+ T cells were sorted on a BD FACSAria II using a panel including CD45RO, CCR7, CD25, CD127, CD95 and CD27. Every sorted population had a purity above 95%. PBMCs were isolated immediately by Lymphoprep density gradient centrifugation and stained directly without culture. Samples were stained and sorted in pairs, with one healthy donor and one patient per experiment, so that batch effects were minimized. The chain couples TRBV29-1 to TRBJ1-2; TRBD1 could be the D gene, as 5 bases match. The receptor was isolated from a man aged 18 to 30 in good health. What was sequenced was central memory CD4+ T cells from blood. The nucleotides are TGCAGCGTTGGTGGTCAGGGATATGGCTACACCTTC. This codes for CSVGGQGYGYTF.